This TCR beta chain was observed in a study of control samples from healthy donors and cancer patients. Method: immunoSEQ multiplex PCR; TCRdb's copy keeps in-frame clones and lacks some. The sample comprises roughly 120,000 clones, roughly 94% of which are singletons, and around 3.6% rests with the top ten. The germline V and J ends were trimmed by 4 bases and 1 base, with 9 bases remaining between them. CDR1 and CDR2 from the germline V gene are KGHDR and SFDVKD. CDR3 length equals 14 residues. This TCR was recovered from a man under 40 in good health. This chain uses TRBV24-1 with TRBJ1-1, with D possibly being TRBD1 (6 bases). The sequencing sample was made of blood. The CDR3 bases are TGTGCCACCAGTGACACGACAGGGAACACTGAAGCTTTCTTT. This gives the protein CATSDTTGNTEAFF.